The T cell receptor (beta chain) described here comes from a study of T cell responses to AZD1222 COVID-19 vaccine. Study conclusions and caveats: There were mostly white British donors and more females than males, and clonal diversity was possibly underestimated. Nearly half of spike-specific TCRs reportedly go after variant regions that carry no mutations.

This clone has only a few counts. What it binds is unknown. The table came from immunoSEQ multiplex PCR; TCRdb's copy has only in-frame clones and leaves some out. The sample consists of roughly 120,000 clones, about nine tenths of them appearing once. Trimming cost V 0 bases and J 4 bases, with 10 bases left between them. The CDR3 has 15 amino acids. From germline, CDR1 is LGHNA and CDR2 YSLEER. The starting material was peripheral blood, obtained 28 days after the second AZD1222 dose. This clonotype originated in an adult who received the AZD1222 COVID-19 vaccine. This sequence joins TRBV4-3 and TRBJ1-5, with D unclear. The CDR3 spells CASSQEYIQNQPQHF. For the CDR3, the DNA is TGCGCCAGCAGCCAAGAGTACATCCAGAATCAGCCCCAGCATTTT.